This T cell receptor (beta chain) was documented in a study of blood T cell repertoires in COVID-19. Study at large: Collection of acute and convalescent COVID-19 samples took place in the United States, Italy and Spain. PBMCs, B-cell-depleted T cells, or T cells were the source of the cDNA or gDNA that made up the material.

Germline V lookup: CDR1 SGHVS, CDR2 FNYEAQ. The trim removed 5 bases at V and 4 bases at J, leaving 13 bases unmatched. The CDR3 contains 16 residues. As handled by the study authors: Researchers report that nucleated cell counts were estimated from reference gene primer amplification. Profiled with immunoSEQ multiplex PCR; TCRdb holds only in-frame clones, not every one. That table furnishes V, J and clone size, whereas the DNA furnished D and trimming. The sample includes tens of thousands of clones, roughly nine tenths of them seen just once. The receptor was isolated from a woman aged 80 or older with active or convalescent COVID-19. The sample consisted of peripheral blood. The chain couples TRBV7-6 to TRBJ2-5, with TRBD1 identical over 7 bases. CDR3 loop: CASSATRATGAETQYF. DNA of the CDR3: TGTGCCAGCAGCGCGACACGGGCTACAGGGGCAGAGACCCAGTACTTC.